Presented here are 22 T cell receptor beta chains from one specimen sequenced in a study of CD8 T cells in Susac syndrome. The RNA, about 0.45 to 1 ug, was put through reverse transcription using random hexamers. Via MiXCR, TCRdb re-called the immunoSEQ multiplex PCR reads, giving one row per CDR3 protein. Of approximately 230,000 distinct CDR3 sequences listed, 80% to 95% are singletons. The sequencing input was CD4+ T cells from PBMCs. All receptors derive from a human donor with multiple sclerosis.

CDR3 sequence (DNA): TGTGCCAGCAGCCAAGATGGGGCCAGTTACAATGAGCAGTTCTTC. Translated, it gives CASSQDGASYNEQFF. This chain links TRBV3-1 with TRBJ2-1, with a possible D match to TRBD1 (5 bases). CDR1 and CDR2 (germline): LGHDT, YNNKEL (reference sequence). There are 15 residues in the CDR3. The germline V and J ends were trimmed by 0 bases and 4 bases, with 10 bases remaining between them.

The genes are TRBV4-1 and TRBJ1-2; 7 bases match TRBD1. With 4 bases clipped from V and 4 bases from J, the junction kept 9 bases outside the gene matches. Germline assignment: CDR1 MGHRA and CDR2 YSYEKL. CDR3 size: 15 residues. In DNA form, the CDR3 reads TGCGCCAGCAGCCCCCAAGCGACAGGGACCTATGGCTACACCTTC. The encoded protein is CASSPQATGTYGYTF.

This clonotype was found a few times. The J gene is TRBJ2-4, the V gene TRBV5-8, with a weak D call TRBD1 (6 bases). V dropped 5 bases and J dropped 0 bases, with 12 bases sitting between them. The CDR3 runs to 15 residues. Germline V gives CDR1 SGHTS, CDR2 YDEGEE. The CDR3 DNA reads as TGTGCCAGCAGGAAACAGGGTGAAGCCAAAAACATTCAGTACTTC. Residues: CASRKQGEAKNIQYF.

The chain links TRBV27 to TRBJ2-7; no firm D call. Trimming removed 2 bases from V and 3 bases from J, with 8 bases in between. The CDR3 contains 13 residues. The germline gives CDR1 MNHEY, CDR2 SMNVEV (reference sequence). The DNA for the CDR3 is TGTGCCAGCAGTTTAAGGCCGAACTACGAGCAGTACTTC. Residues: CASSLRPNYEQYF.

CDR3 residues: CAWSRPRPPGNNEKLFF. CDR3 DNA: TGTGCCTGGAGTCGGCCAAGACCCCCAGGCAATAATGAAAAACTGTTTTTT. The chain employs TRBV30 and TRBJ1-4; D is undetermined. CDR3 length: 17 residues. Trimming shortened V by 2 bases and J by 4 bases, and 20 bases separated the two germline ends. CDR1 is GTSNPN and CDR2 is SVGIG in the germline V gene (reference sequence).

This clonotype occurred once. This chain uses TRBV28 with TRBJ2-7; TRBD1 agrees at 7 bases. J lost 3 bases, V lost 6 bases, and 5 bases had no gene match. The CDR3 has 13 residues. The V gene's germline CDR1 is MDHEN and CDR2 SYDVKM. CDR3 coding DNA: TGTGCCAGCAGACCCAACAGGGGCTACGAGCAGTACTTC. This codes for CASRPNRGYEQYF. Full variable domain (remainder filled in from reference TRBV28 and TRBJ2-7): DVKVTQSSRYLVKRTGEKVFLECVQDMDHENMFWYRQDPGLGLRLIYFSYDVKMKEKGDIPEGYSVSREKKERFSLILESASTNQTSMYLCASRPNRGYEQYFGPGTRLTVT.

V and J are TRBV4-1 and TRBJ2-1; 10 bases are a match to TRBD2. V shed 3 bases, J shed 3 bases, and the junction held 11 bases outside the gene matches. This CDR3 spans 18 amino acids. Per germline, CDR1 MGHRA and CDR2 YSYEKL. The CDR3 DNA follows: TGCGCCAGCAGCCAGGGGCACGGGCTAGCGGGGGTCTACAATGAGCAGTTCTTC. It encodes CASSQGHGLAGVYNEQFF.

The chain carries TRBV20-1 and TRBJ2-3; D remains ambiguous. This CDR3 is 14 amino acids long. The V and J ends lost 5 bases and 1 base respectively, with 13 bases between them. The germline V gene encodes CDR1 DFQATT and CDR2 SNEGSKA (reference sequence). CDR3: CSASSSSGTDTQYF. In DNA, the CDR3 is TGCAGTGCTTCTTCCTCCAGCGGCACAGATACGCAGTATTTT.

This clonotype was detected only a few times. Mismatch with germline at one junction end may stem from a read error. This sequence joins TRBV30 and TRBJ1-2; 7 positions match TRBD1. The CDR3 loop spans 13 amino acids. Looked up from germline, CDR1 is GTSNPN and CDR2 is SVGIG (reference sequence). CDR3 coding DNA: TGTGCCTGGAGTGTAAACAGGGGCTATGGCTACACTTTC. Protein sequence: CAWSVNRGYGYTF.

This clonotype was seen just once. The chain carries TRBV12-3 or TRBV12-4 and TRBJ2-3; D is perhaps TRBD2 (6 bases). The germline V and J ends were trimmed by 5 bases and 4 bases, with 19 bases remaining between them. The length of the CDR3 is 16 residues. The CDR3 coding sequence is TGTGCCAGCAGTCGACAGACTAGTCGCCCTCCAGATACGCAGTATTTT. Translation: CASSRQTSRPPDTQYF.

This chain links TRBV3-1 with TRBJ1-1; weak D call: TRBD1 (6 bases). The CDR3 spans 15 residues. V gave up 4 bases and J gave up 1 base, with 13 bases separating them. The germline CDR1 and CDR2 sequences are LGHDT and YNNKEL (reference sequence). The CDR3 DNA sequence: TGTGCCAGCAGCCGCAGACAGGCGCAGAACACTGAAGCTTTCTTT. This gives the protein CASSRRQAQNTEAFF.

The chain recombines TRBV20-1 with TRBJ2-5, with D unresolved. The CDR3 runs 13 residues. Trimming pared 5 bases from V and 2 bases from J, leaving 12 bases between. Per germline, CDR1 DFQATT and CDR2 SNEGSKA (reference sequence). In nucleotides, the CDR3 is TGCAGTGCTCCCCGGGCTAGTCAAGAGACCCAGTACTTC. Its protein product is CSAPRASQETQYF.

In this sample, this clonotype turned up once. The gene calls are TRBV19 and TRBJ2-2; 7 nucleotides line up with TRBD1. The CDR3 runs to 16 residues. With 5 bases clipped from V and 0 bases from J, the junction kept 6 bases outside the gene matches. Per germline, CDR1 LNHDA and CDR2 SQIVND (reference sequence). CDR3 sequence (DNA): TGTGCCAGTAGTCTATGGGACAGCCCGAACACCGGGGAGCTGTTTTTT. It encodes CASSLWDSPNTGELFF.

CDR3 DNA: TGCAGCGTAGCGGGGGGCTCTTTTGCCTCCGAGCAGTACTTC. Translated: CSVAGGSFASEQYF. The rearrangement joins TRBV29-1 to TRBJ2-7; TRBD2 matches at 9 bases. Trimming at V came to 6 bases and at J to 6 bases, leaving 12 bases not matched to a gene. This CDR3 has 14 residues. Germline V gene lookup returns CDR1 SQVTM and CDR2 ANQGSEA.

The V and J genes are TRBV3-1 and TRBJ1-2; D is undetermined. Trimming cost V 1 base and J 5 bases, with 17 bases left between them. This CDR3 has 16 amino acids. Germline V CDR1 and CDR2: LGHDT, YNNKEL (reference sequence). The CDR3 spells CASSQGGGTQPYGYTF. DNA for the CDR3: TGTGCCAGCAGCCAAGGCGGCGGTACCCAGCCGTATGGCTACACCTTC.

This chain joins TRBV4-1 and TRBJ1-3; 7 nucleotides line up with TRBD1. The V gene's germline CDR1 is MGHRA and CDR2 YSYEKL. CDR3 length equals 16 residues. The trim removed 3 bases at V and 0 bases at J, leaving 5 bases unmatched. The CDR3 is CASSQPGQASGNTIYF. In DNA form, the CDR3 reads TGCGCCAGCAGCCAGCCTGGACAGGCCTCTGGAAACACCATATATTTT.

The V and J genes are TRBV11-2 and TRBJ2-6, with 7 bases that match TRBD1. This CDR3 is 18 amino acids long. J lost 0 bases, V lost 4 bases, and 9 bases had no gene match. Germline loops: CDR1 SGHAT, CDR2 FQNNGV. CDR3 amino acids: CASSSRQGRVSGANVLTF. The CDR3, as DNA: TGTGCCAGCAGCTCCCGACAGGGAAGGGTCTCTGGGGCCAACGTCCTGACTTTC.

The J gene is TRBJ1-5, the V gene TRBV4-1, with 10 bases matching TRBD1. The V and J ends lost 5 bases and 0 bases, in that order; junction bases with no gene match: 1. The CDR3 is 15 amino acids. Germline V CDR1 and CDR2: MGHRA, YSYEKL. This CDR3 is CASSDRGHSNQPQHF. In nucleotides, the CDR3 is TGCGCCAGCAGCGACAGGGGGCATAGCAATCAGCCCCAGCATTTT.

The chain has TRBV7-9 and TRBJ2-2; D is uncertain. Germline V gene data show CDR1 as SEHNR and CDR2 as FQNEAQ (reference sequence). The CDR3 extends over 10 amino acids. V was clipped by 5 bases and J by 5 bases, with 0 bases between them. The CDR3 sequence is CASSTGELFF. The CDR3 nucleotides read TGTGCCAGCAGCACCGGGGAGCTGTTTTTT.

This clonotype was detected once. The CDR3 nucleotides read TGCGCCAGCAGTCAGCCCGGAAACACCATATATTTT. Translated, it gives CASSQPGNTIYF. The gene calls are TRBV23-1 and TRBJ1-3, with unresolved D. TRBV23-1 is assigned to the ORF class and has an uncertain function. V lost 3 bases and J 4 bases, leaving 4 bases between the germline ends. The CDR3 is 12 residues long.

V is TRBV29-1 and J is TRBJ2-7; tentative D call: TRBD1 (6 bases). CDR1 is SQVTM, CDR2 ANQGSEA, per germline. The V end lost 4 bases, the J end lost 0 bases, and 19 bases lay between the germline ends. This CDR3 has 16 residues. The CDR3 is CSVGTPLSGVSYEQYF. DNA for the CDR3: TGCAGCGTTGGTACCCCCCTGTCAGGGGTCTCCTACGAGCAGTACTTC.

The V call is TRBV28, the J call TRBJ1-2; 8 nucleotides line up with TRBD1. V lost 3 bases, J lost 8 bases, and 5 bases stayed unmatched. Germline CDR1 MDHEN, CDR2 SYDVKM. The CDR3 loop spans 13 amino acids. The CDR3 is CASSFQGALGYTF. In nucleotides, the CDR3 is TGTGCCAGCAGTTTCCAGGGGGCGCTGGGCTACACCTTC.